What follows is one T cell receptor beta chain and its context. Its antigen is currently unknown. CD45RO-negative, CCR7-selected cells formed the naive CD8 fraction, which excluded terminally differentiated effector memory CD45RA+ cells. Method: immunoSEQ multiplex PCR; TCRdb's copy keeps in-frame clones and lacks some. The sample has about 2,200,000 clones, about 92% seen once. Germline CDR1 and CDR2: SGHRS and YFSETQ. The CDR3 runs 16 residues. Germline trimming cut 2 bases from V and 1 base from J; bases unmatched to any gene: 6. The data were taken from a study of shared clonotypes between healthy human individuals. Whole-study results and caveats: Collection of samples was limited to blood; tissue repertoires likely differ. There were few donors, and this limited the genetic and exposure-history diversity represented.

V and J are TRBV5-1 and TRBJ2-1, with 7 bases that match TRBD2. The sequencing sample was made of naive CD8+ T cells from PBMCs. This TCR derives from a man aged 18 to 29 in good health. Some clones in this sample may be carry-over from other donors' samples. This CDR3 is CASSLSGRGSYNEQFF. CDR3 sequence (DNA): TGCGCCAGCAGCTTATCGGGGAGGGGATCCTACAATGAGCAGTTCTTC.